These 24 T cell receptor beta chains were sequenced from one sample in a study of beta chain features in type 1 diabetes. Findings of the study overall: People with Type 1 diabetes carried modestly yet significantly shorter TCRB CDR3s in all four CD4+ subsets.

For these receptors, no antigen is known. Expressed TCRB transcripts were sequenced, since all the RNA that had been isolated was reverse transcribed. Some clones are missing from TCRdb's copy, which holds only in-frame ones; the method was immunoSEQ multiplex PCR. Found here are about 160,000 clones, 7.8% of them singletons; the top ten hold 0.94%. Sequenced sample: central memory CD4+ T cells from blood. The receptors here all came from a woman aged 40 to 50 with type 1 diabetes.

The genes are TRBV25-1 and TRBJ1-3; TRBD1 might be the D (6 bases). V was pared by 7 bases and J by 4 bases, with 11 bases between. CDR3 length: 13 residues. Germline CDR1 and CDR2: MGHDK and SYGVNS. The CDR3 is CASTEGTGNTIYF. CDR3 bases: TGTGCCAGCACCGAGGGGACAGGAAACACCATATATTTT.

This clone was detected only a few times. The chain employs TRBV10-3 and TRBJ2-5; 9 bases map to TRBD2. The germline CDR1 and CDR2 sequences are ENHRY and SYGVKD. With 4 bases clipped from V and 4 bases from J, the junction kept 10 bases outside the gene matches. The CDR3 totals 16 residues. The CDR3 DNA sequence: TGTGCCATCAGTGTCGGTAGCGGGGGAAAAGCAGAGACCCAGTACTTC. Its protein is CAISVGSGGKAETQYF.

The gene calls are TRBV5-1 and TRBJ1-4; TRBD1 aligns across 7 bases. CDR3 length: 15 amino acids. J lost 7 bases, V lost 3 bases, and 9 bases had no gene match. Per germline, CDR1 SGHRS and CDR2 YFSETQ. Written as DNA, the CDR3 is TGCGCCAGCAGCTCTTCCGGGACAGTAGGTGAAAAACTGTTTTTT. It translates to CASSSSGTVGEKLFF.

This chain connects TRBV5-1 to TRBJ2-3; 7 nucleotides line up with TRBD1. Germline loops: CDR1 SGHRS, CDR2 YFSETQ. The CDR3 extends over 14 amino acids. V lost 9 bases, J lost 2 bases, and 9 bases stayed unmatched. CDR3 amino acids: CANARQGDTDTQYF. The CDR3 DNA reads TGCGCCAATGCGAGACAGGGCGACACAGATACGCAGTATTTT.

This chain links TRBV4-1 with TRBJ1-1; 7 nucleotides agree with TRBD1. J gave up 5 bases and V 1 base, and 4 bases lay outside the gene matches. Germline CDR1 reads MGHRA; CDR2 reads YSYEKL. The CDR3 length is 14 residues. This CDR3 reads CASSQGRRGTEAFF. The CDR3 DNA is TGCGCCAGCAGCCAAGGGCGCAGGGGGACTGAAGCTTTCTTT.

This clone was seen more than once but under ten times. V usage is TRBV29-1 and J usage is TRBJ1-3, with 7 nucleotides matching TRBD1. Germline V CDR1 and CDR2: SQVTM, ANQGSEA. The CDR3 covers 13 residues. The junction had 3 bases not matched to a gene; V was cut back by 5 bases and J by 2 bases. The CDR3 region has the DNA TGCAGCGTTACAACAGGGGCTGGAAACACCATATATTTT. This translates into CSVTTGAGNTIYF. Using reference TRBV29-1 and TRBJ1-3 for the parts outside the CDR3, the full variable domain is SAVISQKPSRDICQRGTSLTIQCQVDSQVTMMFWYRQQPGQSLTLIATANQGSEATYESGFVIDKFPISRPNLTFSTLTVSNMSPEDSSIYLCSVTTGAGNTIYFGEGSWLTVV.

This clone was observed a few times. The genes are TRBV4-1 and TRBJ2-5; D might be TRBD2 (5 bases). The CDR3 covers 15 residues. Germline CDR1 is MGHRA and CDR2 is YSYEKL. V was clipped by 0 bases and J by 4 bases, with 12 bases between them. In DNA form, the CDR3 reads TGCGCCAGCAGCCAAGATCAGGCGGCGGGAGAGACCCAGTACTTC. As protein: CASSQDQAAGETQYF.

This clone was detected ten times or more. The chain is built from TRBV28 and TRBJ1-2; D unresolved. Germline values: CDR1 MDHEN, CDR2 SYDVKM. This CDR3 is built from 13 residues. Trimming stripped 3 bases from V and 4 bases from J, with 9 bases between. CDR3 in amino acids: CASSFGQSYGYTF. DNA of the CDR3: TGTGCCAGCAGTTTTGGGCAGTCCTATGGCTACACCTTC.

This clone has more than one count but fewer than ten. This chain uses TRBV20-1 with TRBJ1-1, with unresolved D. The CDR3 covers 11 residues. Germline V CDR1 and CDR2: DFQATT, SNEGSKA (reference sequence). Deletions cut 1 base from V and 8 bases from J, with 8 bases between. CDR3 residues: CSARAEQEAFF. CDR3 sequence (DNA): TGCAGTGCTAGAGCCGAACAAGAAGCTTTCTTT.

This clone was counted a few times. The DNA is left out, because the CDR3 cannot be placed on it with certainty; the CDR3 is given as TCRdb lists it. The chain has TRBV21-1 and TRBJ2-1; the DNA was not used to check the table's D call, TRBD2. TRBV21-1 is described as a pseudogene. Including both end residues, the CDR3 is 21 amino acids long. The CDR3 reads CASSNKLADTTMSSSSEGQFF.

This clone has a count of ten or more. The V call is TRBV7-2, the J call TRBJ2-7; no firm D call. Germline lookup yields CDR1 SGHTA and CDR2 FQGNSA. The V and J ends lost 5 bases and 0 bases respectively, with 5 bases between them. This CDR3 has 12 residues. The CDR3 DNA follows: TGTGCCAGCAGCGGCACCTCCTACGAGCAGTACTTC. This codes for CASSGTSYEQYF.

This clone turned up a few times. The rearrangement links TRBV5-6 to TRBJ2-7; weak D call: TRBD2 (6 bases). Germline V lookup: CDR1 SGHDT, CDR2 YYEEEE. The CDR3 spans 13 residues. V gave up 3 bases and J gave up 7 bases, with 14 bases separating them. The CDR3 DNA sequence: TGTGCCAGCAGCTCACCTACCGGGACTGAGCAGTACTTC. Its translation: CASSSPTGTEQYF.

The V and J genes are TRBV4-1 and TRBJ2-1, with unresolved D. This CDR3 is built from 17 residues. Germline-derived CDR1 and CDR2 are MGHRA and YSYEKL. The germline V and J ends were trimmed by 1 base and 0 bases, with 13 bases remaining between them. CDR3 bases: TGCGCCAGCAGCCAAGTGGAACAGAGTATCTCCTACAATGAGCAGTTCTTC. This codes for CASSQVEQSISYNEQFF.

The rearrangement links TRBV19 to TRBJ2-2; TRBD2 matches at 8 bases. Trimming cost V 4 bases and J 6 bases; bases outside gene matches: 10. The CDR3 is made up of 16 amino acids. The V gene's germline CDR1 is LNHDA and CDR2 SQIVND (reference sequence). CDR3 sequence reads: CASSTTPGTSPGELFF. The CDR3, as DNA: TGTGCCAGTAGTACTACCCCCGGGACTAGTCCCGGGGAGCTGTTTTTT.

This clone was counted between two and nine times. The chain employs TRBV11-3 and TRBJ2-3; 9 bases fit TRBD2. CDR3 length equals 15 residues. J was trimmed by 6 bases and V by 4 bases; bases with no gene match: 8. Germline V gives CDR1 SGHNT, CDR2 YENEEA. As DNA, the CDR3 is TGTGCCAGCAGCTCCTCGGCGGGGGGGTCGGATACGCAGTATTTT. Protein sequence: CASSSSAGGSDTQYF. The full variable domain, rest sourced from reference TRBV11-3 and TRBJ2-3, is EAGVVQSPRYKIIEKKQPVAFWCNPISGHNTLYWYLQNLGQGPELLIRYENEEAVDDSQLPKDRFSAERLKGVDSTLKIQPAELGDSAVYLCASSSSAGGSDTQYFGPGTRLTVL.

This clone was seen a few times. V gene TRBV19 combines with J gene TRBJ1-5, with D maybe TRBD1 (5 bases). The V end lost 7 bases, the J end lost 1 base, and 14 bases lay between the germline ends. Germline assignment: CDR1 LNHDA and CDR2 SQIVND (reference sequence). The CDR3 spans 15 residues. The CDR3 here is CASKWTPRSNQPQHF. The CDR3, as DNA: TGTGCCAGTAAATGGACACCTAGGAGCAATCAGCCCCAGCATTTT. The complete variable domain, with remaining parts taken from reference TRBV19 and TRBJ1-5, reads DGGITQSPKYLFRKEGQNVTLSCEQNLNHDAMYWYRQDPGQGLRLIYYSQIVNDFQKGDIAEGYSVSREKKESFPLTVTSAQKNPTAFYLCASKWTPRSNQPQHFGDGTRLSIL.

This clone was recorded a few times. The rearrangement uses TRBV7-9 and TRBJ1-1, with 10 positions matching TRBD1. There are 15 residues in the CDR3. Germline V gene lookup returns CDR1 SEHNR and CDR2 FQNEAQ (reference sequence). Trimming at V came to 5 bases and at J to 2 bases, leaving 5 bases not matched to a gene. CDR3 DNA sequence: TGTGCCAGCAGCCCCTGGACAGGGGGAAACACTGAAGCTTTCTTT. Its protein product is CASSPWTGGNTEAFF.

The chain employs TRBV7-2 and TRBJ1-4; no definite D call. V lost 4 bases and J lost 9, with 21 bases in between. Germline CDR1 and CDR2: SGHTA and FQGNSA. This CDR3 has 16 residues. DNA of the CDR3: TGTGCCAGCAGCTCGCGAACGGGAGGGCCCTCAAAAAAACTGTTTTTT. This translates into CASSSRTGGPSKKLFF. Filled out from reference TRBV7-2 and TRBJ1-4, the complete variable domain reads GAGVSQSPSNKVTEKGKDVELRCDPISGHTALYWYRQSLGQGLEFLIYFQGNSAPDKSGLPSDRFSAERTGGSVSTLTIQRTQQEDSAVYLCASSSRTGGPSKKLFFGSGTQLSVL.

The rearrangement uses TRBV9 and TRBJ2-1, with TRBD2 identical over 9 bases. J gave up 0 bases and V 3 bases, and 10 bases lay outside the gene matches. The CDR3 runs 18 residues. Germline lookup yields CDR1 SGDLS and CDR2 YYNGEE. The CDR3 region is CASSEQIAGVGSYNEQFF. As DNA, the CDR3 is TGTGCCAGCAGCGAACAAATAGCGGGAGTCGGCTCCTACAATGAGCAGTTCTTC.

This rearrangement joins TRBV29-1 to TRBJ1-1, with a possible D match to TRBD1 (6 bases). CDR1 and CDR2 from the germline V gene are SQVTM and ANQGSEA. The CDR3 covers 11 residues. V was pared by 0 bases and J by 11 bases, with 10 bases between. CDR3 sequence: CSVEDGQGAFF. The CDR3 nucleotides are TGCAGCGTTGAAGATGGTCAGGGGGCTTTCTTT.

This clone was recorded a few times. This chain links TRBV2 with TRBJ1-1; no reliable D call. The V gene lost 5 bases and the J gene lost 13 bases, with 14 bases spanning the gap. The CDR3 loop spans 11 amino acids. The germline gives CDR1 SNHLY, CDR2 FYNNEI. The CDR3 protein is CASSLITTDFF. Written as DNA, the CDR3 is TGTGCCAGCAGTCTGATCACTACCGATTTCTTT.

The chain couples TRBV7-2 to TRBJ1-6; D gene unclear. Germline V gives CDR1 SGHTA, CDR2 FQGNSA. The CDR3 spans 13 residues. V was clipped by 4 bases and J by 7 bases, with 8 bases between them. CDR3 in amino acids: CASSSESNSPLHF. For the CDR3, the DNA is TGTGCCAGCAGCTCCGAGTCCAATTCACCCCTCCACTTT.

CDR3 nucleotides: TGTGCCAGCCAAAGACAGGGGGGCTATGGCTACACCTTC. Its translation is CASQRQGGYGYTF. The chain employs TRBV25-1 and TRBJ1-2, with TRBD1 matching 9 bases. This CDR3 region has 13 residues. V dropped 8 bases and J dropped 4; count of bases not matched to a gene: 5. Germline V CDR1 and CDR2: MGHDK, SYGVNS.

The chain is built from TRBV7-9 and TRBJ1-2; 7 nucleotides line up with TRBD1. Germline V gene lookup returns CDR1 SEHNR and CDR2 FQNEAQ (reference sequence). The ends lost 5 bases at V and 6 bases at J; junction bases unmatched: 15. This CDR3 has 16 residues. Written as DNA, the CDR3 is TGTGCCAGCAGCCTCGGGGCCACAGGGGAAGGGCATGGCTACACCTTC. It codes for CASSLGATGEGHGYTF.